This T cell receptor (beta chain) derives from a study of neoadjuvant anti-PD-1 for oral cavity cancer. Notes on the study in general: PBMC Gini-index clonality exceeded responders' in non-responders post-nivolumab.

The time point denotes: after neoadjuvant nivolumab, at surgical resection. Stage II-IVA oral cavity squamous cell carcinoma was new and untreated by systemic or radiation therapy. PBMCs were not maintained or expanded in culture before analysis. This table comes from immunoSEQ multiplex PCR, and its TCRdb copy is limited to in-frame clones, with some not included. The repertoire includes just under 70,000 clones, 85% of them detected once, and roughly 3.4% sits in the top ten. Comments on this clone: Its antigen is unidentified.

Sequenced material: PBMCs, taken after nivolumab (anti-PD-1) treatment. This sequence was found in a person between 35 and 79 years old with oral cavity squamous cell carcinoma.

CDR3 residues: CASSASGWGSDTQYF. The CDR3 bases are TGTGCCAGCAGTGCCTCGGGATGGGGGTCAGATACGCAGTATTTT. The rearrangement joins TRBV6-1 to TRBJ2-3, with D perhaps assigned TRBD1 or TRBD2 (5 bases each). V was shortened by 4 bases and J by 4 bases, with 15 bases between the two germline ends. This CDR3 is 15 amino acids long. Per the germline V gene, CDR1 is MNHNS and CDR2 is SASEGT.